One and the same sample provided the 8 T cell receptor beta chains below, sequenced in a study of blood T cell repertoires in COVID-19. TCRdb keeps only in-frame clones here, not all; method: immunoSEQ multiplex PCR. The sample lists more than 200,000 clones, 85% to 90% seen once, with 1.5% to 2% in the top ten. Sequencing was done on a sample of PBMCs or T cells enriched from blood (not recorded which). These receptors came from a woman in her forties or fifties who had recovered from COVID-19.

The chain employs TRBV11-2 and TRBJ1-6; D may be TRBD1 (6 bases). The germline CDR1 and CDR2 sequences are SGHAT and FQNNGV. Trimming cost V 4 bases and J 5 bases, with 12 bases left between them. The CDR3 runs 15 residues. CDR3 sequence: CASSYSGQNNSPLHF. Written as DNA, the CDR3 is TGTGCCAGCAGCTACTCGGGACAAAATAATTCACCCCTCCACTTT.

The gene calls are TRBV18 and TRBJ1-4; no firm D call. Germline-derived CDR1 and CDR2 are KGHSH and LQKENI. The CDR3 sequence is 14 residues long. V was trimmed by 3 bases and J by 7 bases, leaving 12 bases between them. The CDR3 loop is CASSPRGFSEKLFF. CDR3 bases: TGTGCCAGCTCACCTAGAGGGTTCAGTGAAAAACTGTTTTTT.

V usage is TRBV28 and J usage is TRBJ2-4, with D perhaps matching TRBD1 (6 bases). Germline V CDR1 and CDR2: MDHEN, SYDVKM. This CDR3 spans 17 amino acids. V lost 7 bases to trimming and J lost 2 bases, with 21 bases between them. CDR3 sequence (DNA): TGTGCCAGCAAGTTTGGGAACAGGGACGGTACCAAAAACATTCAGTACTTC. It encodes CASKFGNRDGTKNIQYF.

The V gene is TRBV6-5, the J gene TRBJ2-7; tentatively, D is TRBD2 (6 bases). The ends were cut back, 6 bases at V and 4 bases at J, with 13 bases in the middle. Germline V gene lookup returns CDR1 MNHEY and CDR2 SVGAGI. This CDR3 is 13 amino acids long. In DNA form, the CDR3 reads TGTGCCAGCAGGATTAGCGGAGCTTACGAGCAGTACTTC. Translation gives CASRISGAYEQYF.

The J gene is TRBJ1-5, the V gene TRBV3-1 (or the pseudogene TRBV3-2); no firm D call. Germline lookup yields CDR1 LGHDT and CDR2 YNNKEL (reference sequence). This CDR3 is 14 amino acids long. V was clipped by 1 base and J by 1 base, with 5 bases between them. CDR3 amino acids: CASSQATSNQPQHF. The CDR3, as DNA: TGTGCCAGCAGCCAAGCGACAAGCAATCAGCCCCAGCATTTT.

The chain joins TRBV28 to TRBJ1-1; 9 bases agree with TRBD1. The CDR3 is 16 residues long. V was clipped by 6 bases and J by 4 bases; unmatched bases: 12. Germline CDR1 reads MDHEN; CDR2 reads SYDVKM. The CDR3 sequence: CASSHDYRDRATEAFF. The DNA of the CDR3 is TGTGCCAGCAGCCACGACTATCGGGACAGGGCCACTGAAGCTTTCTTT.

The CDR3 sequence is CATSDKESGNYGYTF. CDR3 DNA sequence: TGTGCCACCAGTGATAAGGAATCAGGGAACTATGGCTACACCTTC. The chain couples TRBV24-1 to TRBJ1-2; TRBD1 might be the D (5 bases). V shed 3 bases and J shed 2 bases, with 12 bases lying between them. The germline V gene encodes CDR1 KGHDR and CDR2 SFDVKD. This CDR3 region has 15 residues.

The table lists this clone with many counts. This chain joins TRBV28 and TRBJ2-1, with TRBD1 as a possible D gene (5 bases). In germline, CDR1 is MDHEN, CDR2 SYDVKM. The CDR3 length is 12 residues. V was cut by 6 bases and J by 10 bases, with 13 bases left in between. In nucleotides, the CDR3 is TGTGCCAGCAGCCGGCAGGGAAGCGAGCAGTTCTTC. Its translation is CASSRQGSEQFF.